This T cell receptor (beta chain) appears in the sequencing data of a study of patients and donors after allogeneic stem cell transplantation. The CDR3 is 14 residues long. After removal of 6 bases from V and 2 bases from J, the junction contained 6 bases not matched to a gene. The germline CDR1 and CDR2 sequences are SGHKS and YYEKEE (reference sequence). TCRdb reprocessed the RT-PCR reads via MiXCR and lists one record per CDR3 protein. This repertoire shows about 72,000 distinct CDR3 sequences, around 27% found once; its top ten account for more than 25%. The chain recombines TRBV5-5 with TRBJ2-5; 8 bases align to TRBD1. The receptor was isolated from a human donor who was either an allogeneic HSCT recipient or a stem cell or donor lymphocyte infusion donor (not recorded which). It is not recorded whose cells these are; they may come from a transplant donor. Sequences were obtained from blood, either unsorted or a sorted T cell fraction (not recorded which). CDR3 bases: TGTGCCAGCACCCGCGGGACAGGACAAGAGACCCAGTACTTC. Translation: CASTRGTGQETQYF.